This TCR beta chain was retrieved from a study of immune evolution from preneoplasia to lung adenocarcinoma. Broader study findings: Later-stage lesions appeared to have more T cells, more diversity, less clonality.

Only in-frame clones appear in the TCRdb table, and some are missing; sequencing was by immunoSEQ multiplex PCR. The table shows some 16,000 clones, with 75% to 90% occurring only once. Two lung cancer pathologists independently confirmed each histologic diagnosis. After pathologic assessment, macro-dissection selected premalignant or tumor cells for extraction. The germline V and J ends were trimmed by 5 bases and 4 bases, with 14 bases remaining between them. The CDR3 covers 15 residues. The germline V gene has CDR1 LNHDA and CDR2 SQIVND (reference sequence). This clone was observed a handful of times. The antigen is undetermined.

Sample: FFPE invasive lung adenocarcinoma tissue. The chain employs TRBV19 and TRBJ1-4, with D possibly TRBD1 on 5 matching bases. The sequence derives from a person aged 70 to 85 with invasive lung adenocarcinoma. The chain's CDR3 is CASSAYRDLNEKLFF. CDR3 in DNA: TGTGCCAGTAGTGCCTACCGGGACCTTAATGAAAAACTGTTTTTT. Variable domain in full (rest from reference TRBV19 and TRBJ1-4): DGGITQSPKYLFRKEGQNVTLSCEQNLNHDAMYWYRQDPGQGLRLIYYSQIVNDFQKGDIAEGYSVSREKKESFPLTVTSAQKNPTAFYLCASSAYRDLNEKLFFGSGTQLSVL.